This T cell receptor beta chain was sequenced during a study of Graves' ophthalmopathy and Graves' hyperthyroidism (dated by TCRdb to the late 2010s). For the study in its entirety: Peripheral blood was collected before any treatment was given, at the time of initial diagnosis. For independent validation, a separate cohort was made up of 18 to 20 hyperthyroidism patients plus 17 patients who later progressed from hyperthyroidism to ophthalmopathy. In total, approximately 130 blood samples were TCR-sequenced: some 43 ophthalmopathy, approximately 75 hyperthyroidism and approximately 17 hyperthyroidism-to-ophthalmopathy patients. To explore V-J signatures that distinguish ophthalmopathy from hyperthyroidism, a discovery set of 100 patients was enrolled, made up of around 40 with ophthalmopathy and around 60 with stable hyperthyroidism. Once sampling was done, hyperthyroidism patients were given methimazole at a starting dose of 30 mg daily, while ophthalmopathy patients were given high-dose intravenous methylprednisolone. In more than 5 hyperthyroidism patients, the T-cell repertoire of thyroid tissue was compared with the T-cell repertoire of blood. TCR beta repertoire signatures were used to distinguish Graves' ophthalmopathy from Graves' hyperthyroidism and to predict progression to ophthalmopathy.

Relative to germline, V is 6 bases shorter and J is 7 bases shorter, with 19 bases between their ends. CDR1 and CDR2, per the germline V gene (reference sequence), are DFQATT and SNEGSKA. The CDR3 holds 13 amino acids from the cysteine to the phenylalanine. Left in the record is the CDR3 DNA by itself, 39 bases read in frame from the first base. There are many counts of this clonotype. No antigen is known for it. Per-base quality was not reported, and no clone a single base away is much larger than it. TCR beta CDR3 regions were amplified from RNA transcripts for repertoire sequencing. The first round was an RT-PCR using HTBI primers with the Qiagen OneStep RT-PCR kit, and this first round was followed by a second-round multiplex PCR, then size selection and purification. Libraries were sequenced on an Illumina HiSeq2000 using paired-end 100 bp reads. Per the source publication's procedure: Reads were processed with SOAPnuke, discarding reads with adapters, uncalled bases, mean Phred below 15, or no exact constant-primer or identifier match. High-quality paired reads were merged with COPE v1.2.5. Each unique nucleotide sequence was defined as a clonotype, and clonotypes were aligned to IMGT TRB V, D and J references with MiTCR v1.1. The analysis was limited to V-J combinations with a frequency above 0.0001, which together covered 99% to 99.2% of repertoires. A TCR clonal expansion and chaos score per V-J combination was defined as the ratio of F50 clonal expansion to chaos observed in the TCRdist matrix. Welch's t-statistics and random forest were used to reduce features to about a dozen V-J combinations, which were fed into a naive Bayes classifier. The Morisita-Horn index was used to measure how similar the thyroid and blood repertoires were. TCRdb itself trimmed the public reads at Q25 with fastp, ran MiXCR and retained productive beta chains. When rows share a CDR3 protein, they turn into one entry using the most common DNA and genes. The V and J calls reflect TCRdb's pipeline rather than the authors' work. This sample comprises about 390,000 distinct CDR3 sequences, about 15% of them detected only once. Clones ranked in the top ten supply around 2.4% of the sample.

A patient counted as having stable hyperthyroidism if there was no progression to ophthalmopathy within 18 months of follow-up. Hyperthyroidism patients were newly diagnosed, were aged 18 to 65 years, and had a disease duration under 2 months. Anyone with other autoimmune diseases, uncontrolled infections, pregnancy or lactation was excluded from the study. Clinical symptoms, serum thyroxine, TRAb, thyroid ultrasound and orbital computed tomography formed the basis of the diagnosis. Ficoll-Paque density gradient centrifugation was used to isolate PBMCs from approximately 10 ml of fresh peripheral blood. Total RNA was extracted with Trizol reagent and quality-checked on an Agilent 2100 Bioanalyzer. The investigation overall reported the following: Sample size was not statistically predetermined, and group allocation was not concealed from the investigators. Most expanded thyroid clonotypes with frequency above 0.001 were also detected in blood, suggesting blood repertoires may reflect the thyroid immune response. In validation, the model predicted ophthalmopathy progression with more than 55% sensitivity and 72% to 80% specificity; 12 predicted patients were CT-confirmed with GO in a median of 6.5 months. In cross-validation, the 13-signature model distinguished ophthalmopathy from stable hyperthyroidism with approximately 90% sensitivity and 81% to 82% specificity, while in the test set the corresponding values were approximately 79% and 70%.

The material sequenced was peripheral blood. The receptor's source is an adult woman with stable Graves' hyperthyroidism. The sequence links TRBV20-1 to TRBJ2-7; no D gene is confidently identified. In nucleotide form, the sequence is TGCAGTGCCCAAACCCCGTCCAATAGGGAGCAGTACTTC. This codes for CSAQTPSNREQYF.